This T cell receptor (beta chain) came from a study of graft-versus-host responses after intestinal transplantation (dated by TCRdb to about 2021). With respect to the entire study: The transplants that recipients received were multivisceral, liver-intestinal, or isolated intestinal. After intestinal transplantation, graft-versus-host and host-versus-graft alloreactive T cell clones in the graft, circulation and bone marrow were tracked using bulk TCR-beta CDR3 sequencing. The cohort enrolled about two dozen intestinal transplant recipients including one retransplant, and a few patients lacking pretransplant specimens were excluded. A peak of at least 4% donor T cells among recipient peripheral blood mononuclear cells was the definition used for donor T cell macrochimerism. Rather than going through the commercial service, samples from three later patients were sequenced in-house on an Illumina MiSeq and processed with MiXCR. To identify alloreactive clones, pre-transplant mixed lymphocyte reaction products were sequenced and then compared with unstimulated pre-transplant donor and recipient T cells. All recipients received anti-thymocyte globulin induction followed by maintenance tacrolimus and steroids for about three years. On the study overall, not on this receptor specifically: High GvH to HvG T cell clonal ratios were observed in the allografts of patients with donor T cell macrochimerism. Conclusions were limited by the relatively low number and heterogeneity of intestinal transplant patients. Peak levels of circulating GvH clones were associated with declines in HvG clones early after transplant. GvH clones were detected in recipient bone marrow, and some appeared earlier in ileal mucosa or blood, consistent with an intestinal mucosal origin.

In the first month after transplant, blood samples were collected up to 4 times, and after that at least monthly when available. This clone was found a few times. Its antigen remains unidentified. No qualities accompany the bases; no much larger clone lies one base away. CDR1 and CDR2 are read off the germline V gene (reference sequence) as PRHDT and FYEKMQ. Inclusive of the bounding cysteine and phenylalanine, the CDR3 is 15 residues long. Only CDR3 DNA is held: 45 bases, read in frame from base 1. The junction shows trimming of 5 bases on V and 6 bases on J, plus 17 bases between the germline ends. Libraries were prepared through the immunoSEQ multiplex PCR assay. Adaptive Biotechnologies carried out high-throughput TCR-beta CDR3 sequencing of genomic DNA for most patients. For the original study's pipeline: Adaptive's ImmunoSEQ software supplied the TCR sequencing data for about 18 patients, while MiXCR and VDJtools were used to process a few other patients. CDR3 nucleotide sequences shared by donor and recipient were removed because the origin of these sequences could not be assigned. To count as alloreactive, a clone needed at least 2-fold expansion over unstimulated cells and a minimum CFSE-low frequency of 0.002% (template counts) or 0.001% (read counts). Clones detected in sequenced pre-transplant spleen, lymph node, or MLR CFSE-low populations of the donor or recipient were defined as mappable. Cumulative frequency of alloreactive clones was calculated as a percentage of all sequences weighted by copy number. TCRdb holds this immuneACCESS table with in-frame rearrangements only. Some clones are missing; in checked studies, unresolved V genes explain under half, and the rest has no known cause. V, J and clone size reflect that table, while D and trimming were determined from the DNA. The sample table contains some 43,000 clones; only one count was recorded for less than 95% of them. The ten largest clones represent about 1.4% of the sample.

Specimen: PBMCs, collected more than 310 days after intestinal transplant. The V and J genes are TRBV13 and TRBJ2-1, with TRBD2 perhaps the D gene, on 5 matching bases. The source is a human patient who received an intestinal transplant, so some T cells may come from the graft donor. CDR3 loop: CASSGLLEAANEQFF. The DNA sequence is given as TGTGCCAGCAGCGGACTCCTCGAAGCTGCCAATGAGCAGTTCTTC.